The TCR beta chain under discussion was sequenced for a study of blood T cell repertoires in COVID-19 (dated by TCRdb to 2018 to 2020). Some background on the complete study: Samples from collaborators originated in the United States, Italy and Spain and spanned both the acute and convalescent phases of COVID-19. Where HLA class I and class II types were available, the types were taken from metadata supplied by the sample provider, not from assay-based typing. The material from the prospective study consisted of cDNA or gDNA derived from T cells, B-cell-depleted T cells, or PBMCs. Sample metadata almost always included a de-identified subject ID, COVID-19 status, age in years and sex. The samples were drawn from two sources: the first 160 participants of the ongoing ImmuneRACE study, and over 950 subjects contributed by 6 global collaborators. The repertoires were released in a freely available public database meant as a resource for research on the immune response to SARS-CoV-2. Deeply sampled blood TCRbeta repertoires from subjects exposed to, actively infected with, or recovered from COVID-19 were included in the dataset. Points the paper makes about the study in general: How much clinical and demographic metadata was included differed by source and by participant, and the metadata was provided uncurated.

This clone was detected once. Its antigen is not yet known. No base quality values were provided; no much bigger clone lies one nucleotide off. From the cysteine up to the phenylalanine, the CDR3 has a length of 19 residues. The CDR3 DNA has 57 bases and is translated from base 1. The germline ends are 22 bases apart after V is trimmed by 3 bases and J by 1 base. The germline V gene specifies SGHAT as CDR1 and FQNNGV as CDR2. In the prospective study, participants were roughly 18 to 100 years old, resided in fewer than 25 geographic areas of the United States, and were enrolled through a virtual design. In the prospective study, participants were assigned to cohorts based on the clinical history participants reported in a screening survey and a study questionnaire. Recovered participants in ImmuneRACE Cohort 3 were defined by two consecutive negative NP/OP PCR tests, clearance by a healthcare professional, or resolution of symptoms. In the prospective study, mobile phlebotomists collected whole blood, serum and a nasopharyngeal or oropharyngeal swab from each participant. Prospective study participants could optionally give additional blood draws and questionnaires over a roughly two-month period. Before DNA extraction, prospective study blood samples were shipped either frozen or at room temperature.

TCRbeta CDR3 regions were amplified from genomic DNA using the immunoSEQ Assay, a bias-controlled multiplex PCR. The study's own analysis went as follows. The number of nucleated cells in each sample was estimated from the amplification of reference gene primers within the assay. To quantify the absolute abundance of each unique TCRbeta CDR3 rearrangement, sequence reads were collapsed and filtered. For each sample, productive Simpson clonality was calculated as the square root of Simpson's diversity index over productive rearrangements. Held by TCRdb, this immuneACCESS table contains in-frame sequences only and omits some clones. Under half of the omission traces to an unresolved V gene where checked; the cause of the rest is unknown. That table gives V, J and clone size, and the DNA gave D and trimming. Recorded for this sample are about 330,000 clones; roughly 90% of them occurred a single time. The leading ten clones occupy 15% to 20% of the sample.

The sequence was collected from a woman aged 30 to 39 who had recovered from COVID-19. Source material: PBMCs or T cells enriched from blood (not recorded which). The receptor chain draws on TRBV11-2 and TRBJ2-1; the D region possibly corresponds to TRBD2 (7 bases align). The CDR3 in this case is CASSLIWGGLSGSYNEQFF. The nucleotides are TGTGCCAGCAGCTTGATTTGGGGGGGGCTTAGTGGTTCCTACAATGAGCAGTTCTTC.